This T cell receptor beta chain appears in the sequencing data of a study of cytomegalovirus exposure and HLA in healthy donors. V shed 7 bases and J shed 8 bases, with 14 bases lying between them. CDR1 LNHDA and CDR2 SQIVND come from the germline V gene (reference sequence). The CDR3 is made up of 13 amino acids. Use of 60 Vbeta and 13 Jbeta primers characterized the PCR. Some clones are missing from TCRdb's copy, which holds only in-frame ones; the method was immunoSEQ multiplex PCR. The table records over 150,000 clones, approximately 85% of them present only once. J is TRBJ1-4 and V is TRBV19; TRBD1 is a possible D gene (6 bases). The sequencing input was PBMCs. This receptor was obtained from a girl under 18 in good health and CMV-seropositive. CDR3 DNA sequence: TGTGCCAGTAAAGGCTATCAGGGGGAAAAACTGTTTTTT. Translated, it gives CASKGYQGEKLFF.